This T cell receptor beta chain comes out of a study of cytomegalovirus exposure and HLA in healthy donors. Germline V CDR1 and CDR2: ENHRY, SYGVKD. V was clipped by 11 bases and J by 9 bases, with 14 bases between them. CDR3 length: 12 amino acids. Primers for the PCR totalled 60 Vbeta and 13 Jbeta. Per the authors' pipeline: Later, roughly 86 million unique TCR beta chains were counted in an analysis, and some 11 million of them were shared. Repertoires were generated with immunoSEQ multiplex PCR, while TCRdb's copy carries only in-frame clones and drops some. The V and J calls and clone size are taken from that table; D and trimming were inferred from the DNA. The sample has 62,000 or so clones, approximately 83% seen once. Healthy donors of bone marrow made up the group. For this clone: Its antigen remains unidentified.

The study's findings and limits: Later work associated fewer than 20,000 TCR beta sequences with HLA alleles at 0.05 false discovery rate.

The sequence was collected from a man in his thirties or forties in good health and CMV-seronegative. Sequencing was carried out using PBMCs. The genes are TRBV10-3 and TRBJ1-6; D is uncertain. CDR3 DNA sequence: TGTGCCTCATCGGTGGGGAGTTCACCCCTCCACTTT. Its protein product is CASSVGSSPLHF.